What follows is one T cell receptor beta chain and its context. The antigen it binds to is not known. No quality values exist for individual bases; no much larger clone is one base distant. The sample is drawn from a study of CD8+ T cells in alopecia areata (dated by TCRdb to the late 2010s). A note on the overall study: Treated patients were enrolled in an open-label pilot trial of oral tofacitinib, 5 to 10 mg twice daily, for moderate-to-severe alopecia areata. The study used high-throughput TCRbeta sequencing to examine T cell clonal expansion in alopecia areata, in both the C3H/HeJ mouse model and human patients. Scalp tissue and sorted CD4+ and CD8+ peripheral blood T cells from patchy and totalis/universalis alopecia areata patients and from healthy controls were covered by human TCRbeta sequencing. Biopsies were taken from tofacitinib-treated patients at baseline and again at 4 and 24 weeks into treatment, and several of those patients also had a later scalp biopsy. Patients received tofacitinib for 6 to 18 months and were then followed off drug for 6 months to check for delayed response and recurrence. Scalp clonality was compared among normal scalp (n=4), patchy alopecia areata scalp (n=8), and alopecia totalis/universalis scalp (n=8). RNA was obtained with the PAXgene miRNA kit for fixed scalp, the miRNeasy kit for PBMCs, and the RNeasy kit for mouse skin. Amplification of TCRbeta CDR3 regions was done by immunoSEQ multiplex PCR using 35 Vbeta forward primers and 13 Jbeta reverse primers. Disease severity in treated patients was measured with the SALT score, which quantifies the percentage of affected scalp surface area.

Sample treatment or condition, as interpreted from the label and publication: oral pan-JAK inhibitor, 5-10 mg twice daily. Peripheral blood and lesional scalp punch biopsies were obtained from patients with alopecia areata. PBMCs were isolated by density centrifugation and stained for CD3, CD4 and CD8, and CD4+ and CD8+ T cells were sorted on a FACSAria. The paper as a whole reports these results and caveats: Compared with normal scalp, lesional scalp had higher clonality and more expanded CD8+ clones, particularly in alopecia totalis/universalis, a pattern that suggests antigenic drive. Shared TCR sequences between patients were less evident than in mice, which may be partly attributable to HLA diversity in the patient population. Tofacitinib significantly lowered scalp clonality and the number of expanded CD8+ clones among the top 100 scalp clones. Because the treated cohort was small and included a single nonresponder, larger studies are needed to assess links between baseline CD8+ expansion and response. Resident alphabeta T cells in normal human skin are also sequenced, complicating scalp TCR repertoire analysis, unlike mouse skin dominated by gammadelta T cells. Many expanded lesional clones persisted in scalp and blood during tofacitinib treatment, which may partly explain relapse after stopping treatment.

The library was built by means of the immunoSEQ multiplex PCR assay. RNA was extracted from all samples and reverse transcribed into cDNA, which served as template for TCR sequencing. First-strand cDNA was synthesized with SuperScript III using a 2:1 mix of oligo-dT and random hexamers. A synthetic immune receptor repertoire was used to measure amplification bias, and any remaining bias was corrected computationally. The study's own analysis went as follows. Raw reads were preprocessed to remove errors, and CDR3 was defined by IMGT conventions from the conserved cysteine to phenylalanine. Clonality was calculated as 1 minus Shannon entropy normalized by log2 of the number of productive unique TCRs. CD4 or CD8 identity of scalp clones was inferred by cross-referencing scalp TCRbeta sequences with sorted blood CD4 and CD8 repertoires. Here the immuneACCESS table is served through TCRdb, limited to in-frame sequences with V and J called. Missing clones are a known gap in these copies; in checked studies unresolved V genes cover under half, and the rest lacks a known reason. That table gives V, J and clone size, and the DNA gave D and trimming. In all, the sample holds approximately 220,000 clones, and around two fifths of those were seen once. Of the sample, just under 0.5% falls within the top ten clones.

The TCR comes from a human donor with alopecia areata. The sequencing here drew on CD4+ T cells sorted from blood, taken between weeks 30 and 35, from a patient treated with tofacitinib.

This receptor carries the CDR3 CASTTWGGNTEAFF. At the DNA level, the sequence is TGTGCCAGCACGACATGGGGAGGGAACACTGAAGCTTTCTTT. The chain uses TRBV2 and TRBJ1-1, with the D segment identity uncertain. V sheds 7 bases and J sheds 1 base, leaving 13 bases between their ends. The CDR3 goes from the cysteine to the phenylalanine over 14 residues. Kept here is only the CDR3 DNA, which spans 42 bases and is read in frame from base 1. CDR1 SNHLY and CDR2 FYNNEI were looked up in the germline V gene.